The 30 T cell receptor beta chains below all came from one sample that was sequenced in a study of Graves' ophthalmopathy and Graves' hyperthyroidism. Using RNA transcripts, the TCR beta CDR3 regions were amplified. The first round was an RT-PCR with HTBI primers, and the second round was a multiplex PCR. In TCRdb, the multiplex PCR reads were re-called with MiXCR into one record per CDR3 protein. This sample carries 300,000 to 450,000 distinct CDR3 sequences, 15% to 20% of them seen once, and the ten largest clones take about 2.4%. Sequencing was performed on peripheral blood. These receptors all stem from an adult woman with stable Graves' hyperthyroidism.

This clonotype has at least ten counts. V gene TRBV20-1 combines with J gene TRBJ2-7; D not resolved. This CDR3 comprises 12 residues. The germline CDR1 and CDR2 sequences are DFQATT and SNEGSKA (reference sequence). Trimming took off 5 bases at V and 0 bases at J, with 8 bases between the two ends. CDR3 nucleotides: TGCAGTGCTGTAGGTATCTCCTACGAGCAGTACTTC. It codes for CSAVGISYEQYF.

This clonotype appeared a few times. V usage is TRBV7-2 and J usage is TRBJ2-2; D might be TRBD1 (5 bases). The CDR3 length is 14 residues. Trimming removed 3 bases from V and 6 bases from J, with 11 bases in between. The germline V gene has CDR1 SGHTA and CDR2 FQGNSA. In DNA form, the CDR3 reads TGTGCCAGCAGCTTCTTAGGGGTCGCCGGGGAGCTGTTTTTT. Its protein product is CASSFLGVAGELFF.

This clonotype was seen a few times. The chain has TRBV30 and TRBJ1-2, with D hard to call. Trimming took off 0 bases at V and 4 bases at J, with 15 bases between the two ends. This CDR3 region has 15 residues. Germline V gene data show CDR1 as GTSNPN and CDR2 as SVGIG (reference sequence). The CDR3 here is CAWSVDARGSYGYTF. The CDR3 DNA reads TGTGCCTGGAGTGTGGACGCCCGAGGCAGCTATGGCTACACCTTC.

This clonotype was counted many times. The CDR3 sequence is CASSIVYRDYGYTF. For the CDR3, the DNA is TGTGCCAGTAGTATTGTCTACCGGGACTATGGCTACACCTTC. This chain connects TRBV19 to TRBJ1-2; no reliable D call. The V gene's germline CDR1 is LNHDA and CDR2 SQIVND (reference sequence). This CDR3 contains 14 residues. The V gene lost 3 bases and the J gene lost 3 bases, with 11 bases spanning the gap.

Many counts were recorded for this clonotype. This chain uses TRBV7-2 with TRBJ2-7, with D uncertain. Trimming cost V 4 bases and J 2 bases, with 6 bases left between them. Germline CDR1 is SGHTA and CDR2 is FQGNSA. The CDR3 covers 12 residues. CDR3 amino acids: CASSSLPYEQYF. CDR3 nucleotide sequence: TGTGCCAGCAGCTCCCTCCCCTACGAGCAGTACTTC.

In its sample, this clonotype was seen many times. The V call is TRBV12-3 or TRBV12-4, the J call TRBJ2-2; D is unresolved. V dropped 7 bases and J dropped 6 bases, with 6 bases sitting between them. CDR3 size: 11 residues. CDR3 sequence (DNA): TGTGCCAGCACCCAGGCCGGGGAGCTGTTTTTT. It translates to CASTQAGELFF.

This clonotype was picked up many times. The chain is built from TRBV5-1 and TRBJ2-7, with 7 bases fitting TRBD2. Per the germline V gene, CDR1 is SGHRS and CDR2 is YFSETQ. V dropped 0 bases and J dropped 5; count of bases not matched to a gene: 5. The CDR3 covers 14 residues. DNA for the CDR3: TGCGCCAGCAGCTTGGGCGGGAGTGTCAACGAGCAGTACTTC. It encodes CASSLGGSVNEQYF.

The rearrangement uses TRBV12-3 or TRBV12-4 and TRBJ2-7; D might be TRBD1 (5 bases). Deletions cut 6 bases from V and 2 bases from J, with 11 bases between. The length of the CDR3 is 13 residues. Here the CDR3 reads CASRAQGTYEQYF. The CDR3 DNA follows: TGTGCCAGCAGGGCTCAGGGAACCTACGAGCAGTACTTC.

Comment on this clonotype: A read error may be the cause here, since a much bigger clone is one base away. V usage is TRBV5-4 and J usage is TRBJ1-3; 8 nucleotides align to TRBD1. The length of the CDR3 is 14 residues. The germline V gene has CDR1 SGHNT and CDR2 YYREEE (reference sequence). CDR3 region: CASSLQDRGSTIYF. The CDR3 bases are TGTGCCAGCAGCCTACAAGACAGGGGAAGCACCATATATTTT.

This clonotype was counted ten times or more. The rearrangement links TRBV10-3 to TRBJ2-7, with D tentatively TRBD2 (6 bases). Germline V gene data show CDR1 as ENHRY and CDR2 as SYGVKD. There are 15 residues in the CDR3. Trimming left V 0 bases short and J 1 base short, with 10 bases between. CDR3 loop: CAISESRERSYEQYF. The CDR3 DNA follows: TGTGCCATCAGTGAGTCCCGGGAGAGGTCCTACGAGCAGTACTTC.

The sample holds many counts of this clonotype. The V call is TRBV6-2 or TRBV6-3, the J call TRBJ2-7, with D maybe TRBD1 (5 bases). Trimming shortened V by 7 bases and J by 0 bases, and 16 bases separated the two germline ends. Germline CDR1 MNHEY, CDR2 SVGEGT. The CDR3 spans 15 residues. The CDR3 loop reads CASKRLGVSSYEQYF. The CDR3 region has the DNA TGTGCCAGCAAACGTCTAGGGGTTAGCTCCTACGAGCAGTACTTC.

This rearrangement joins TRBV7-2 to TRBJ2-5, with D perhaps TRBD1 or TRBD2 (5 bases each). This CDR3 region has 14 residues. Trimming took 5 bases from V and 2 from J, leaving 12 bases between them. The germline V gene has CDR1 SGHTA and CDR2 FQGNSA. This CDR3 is CASSPGAFQETQYF. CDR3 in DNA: TGTGCCAGCAGCCCCGGGGCTTTTCAAGAGACCCAGTACTTC.

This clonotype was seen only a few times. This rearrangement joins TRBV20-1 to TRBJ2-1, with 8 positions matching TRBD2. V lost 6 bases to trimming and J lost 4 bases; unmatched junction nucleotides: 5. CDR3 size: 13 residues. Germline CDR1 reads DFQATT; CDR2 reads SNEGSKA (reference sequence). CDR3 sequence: CSARREAYNEQFF. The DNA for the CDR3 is TGCAGTGCAAGGCGGGAGGCGTACAATGAGCAGTTCTTC.

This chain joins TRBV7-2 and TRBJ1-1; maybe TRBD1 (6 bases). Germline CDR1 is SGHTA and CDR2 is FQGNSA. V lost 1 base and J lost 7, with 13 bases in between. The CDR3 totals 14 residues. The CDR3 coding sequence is TGTGCCAGCAGCTTAGGGACAGACTACCTTGAAGCTTTCTTT. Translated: CASSLGTDYLEAFF.

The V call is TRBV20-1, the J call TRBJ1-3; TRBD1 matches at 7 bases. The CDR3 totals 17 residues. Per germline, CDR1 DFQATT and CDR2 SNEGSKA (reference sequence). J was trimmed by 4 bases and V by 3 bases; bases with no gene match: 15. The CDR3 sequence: CSARDEPTGRRGNTIYF. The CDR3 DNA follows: TGCAGTGCTAGGGATGAACCGACAGGGAGGAGGGGAAACACCATATATTTT.

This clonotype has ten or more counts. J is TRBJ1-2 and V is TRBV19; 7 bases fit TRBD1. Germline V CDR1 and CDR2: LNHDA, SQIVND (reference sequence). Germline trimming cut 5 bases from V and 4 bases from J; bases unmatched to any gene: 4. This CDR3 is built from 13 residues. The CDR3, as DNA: TGTGCCAGTAGTCATCAGGGGGGCTATGGCTACACCTTC. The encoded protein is CASSHQGGYGYTF. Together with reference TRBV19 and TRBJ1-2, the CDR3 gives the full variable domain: DGGITQSPKYLFRKEGQNVTLSCEQNLNHDAMYWYRQDPGQGLRLIYYSQIVNDFQKGDIAEGYSVSREKKESFPLTVTSAQKNPTAFYLCASSHQGGYGYTFGSGTRLTVV.

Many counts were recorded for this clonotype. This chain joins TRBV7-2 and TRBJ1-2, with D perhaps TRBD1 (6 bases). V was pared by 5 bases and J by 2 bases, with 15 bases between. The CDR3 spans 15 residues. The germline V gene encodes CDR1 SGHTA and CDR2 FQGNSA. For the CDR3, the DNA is TGTGCCAGCAGCCGGCCGGGACAAACGAACTATGGCTACACCTTC. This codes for CASSRPGQTNYGYTF. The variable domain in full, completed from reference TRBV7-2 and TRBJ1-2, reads GAGVSQSPSNKVTEKGKDVELRCDPISGHTALYWYRQSLGQGLEFLIYFQGNSAPDKSGLPSDRFSAERTGGSVSTLTIQRTQQEDSAVYLCASSRPGQTNYGYTFGSGTRLTVV.

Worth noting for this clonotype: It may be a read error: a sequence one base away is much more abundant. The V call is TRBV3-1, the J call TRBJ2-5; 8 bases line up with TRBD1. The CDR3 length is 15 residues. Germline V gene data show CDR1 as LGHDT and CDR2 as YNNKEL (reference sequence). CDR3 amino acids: CASRQGDRTQETQYF. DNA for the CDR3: TGTGCCAGCAGGCAAGGGGACAGGACGCAAGAGACCCAGTACTTC.

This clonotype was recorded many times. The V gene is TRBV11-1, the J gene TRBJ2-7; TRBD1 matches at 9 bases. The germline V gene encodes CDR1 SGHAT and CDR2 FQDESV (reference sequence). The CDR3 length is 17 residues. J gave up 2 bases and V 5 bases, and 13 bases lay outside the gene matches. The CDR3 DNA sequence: TGTGCCAGCAGCCCCTTGAGGACAGGGGACTCCCCCTACGAGCAGTACTTC. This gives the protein CASSPLRTGDSPYEQYF.

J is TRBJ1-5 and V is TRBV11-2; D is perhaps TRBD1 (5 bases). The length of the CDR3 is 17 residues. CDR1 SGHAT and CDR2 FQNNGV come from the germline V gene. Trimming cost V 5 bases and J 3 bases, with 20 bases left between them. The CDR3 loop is CASSETAPRGFNQPQHF. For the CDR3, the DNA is TGTGCCAGCAGCGAGACGGCACCTAGGGGATTCAATCAGCCCCAGCATTTT. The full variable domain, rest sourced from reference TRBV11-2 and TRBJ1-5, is EAGVAQSPRYKIIEKRQSVAFWCNPISGHATLYWYQQILGQGPKLLIQFQNNGVVDDSQLPKDRFSAERLKGVDSTLKIQPAKLEDSAVYLCASSETAPRGFNQPQHFGDGTRLSIL.

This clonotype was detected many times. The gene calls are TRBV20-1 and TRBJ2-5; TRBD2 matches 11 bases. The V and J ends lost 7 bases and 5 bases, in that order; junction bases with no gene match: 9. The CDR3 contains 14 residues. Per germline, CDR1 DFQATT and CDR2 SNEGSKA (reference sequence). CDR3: CSVSSGRADETQYF. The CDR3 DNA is TGCAGTGTTAGTAGCGGGAGGGCCGACGAGACCCAGTACTTC.

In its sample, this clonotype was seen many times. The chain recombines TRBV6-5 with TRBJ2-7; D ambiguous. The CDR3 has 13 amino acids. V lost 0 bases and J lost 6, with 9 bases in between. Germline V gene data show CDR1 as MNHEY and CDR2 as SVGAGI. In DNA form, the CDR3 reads TGTGCCAGCAGTTACTCAGGTGGGGTCGAGCAGTACTTC. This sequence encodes CASSYSGGVEQYF.

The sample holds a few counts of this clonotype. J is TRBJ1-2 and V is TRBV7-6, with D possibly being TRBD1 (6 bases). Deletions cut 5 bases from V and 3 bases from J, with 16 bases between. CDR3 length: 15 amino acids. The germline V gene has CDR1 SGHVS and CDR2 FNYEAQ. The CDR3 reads CASSRTRGGDYGYTF. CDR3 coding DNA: TGTGCCAGCAGCCGCACCAGAGGGGGGGACTATGGCTACACCTTC.

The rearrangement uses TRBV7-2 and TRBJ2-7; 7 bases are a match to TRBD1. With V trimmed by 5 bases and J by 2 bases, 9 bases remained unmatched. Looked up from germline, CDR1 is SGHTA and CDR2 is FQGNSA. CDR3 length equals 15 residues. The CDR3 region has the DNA TGTGCCAGCAGCCCCCAGACAGGGATTACCTACGAGCAGTACTTC. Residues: CASSPQTGITYEQYF.

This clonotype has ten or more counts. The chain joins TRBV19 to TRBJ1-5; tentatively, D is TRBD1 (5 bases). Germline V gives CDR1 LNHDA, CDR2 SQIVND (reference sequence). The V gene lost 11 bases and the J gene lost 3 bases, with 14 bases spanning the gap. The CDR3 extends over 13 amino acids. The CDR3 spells CACTGGFNQPQHF. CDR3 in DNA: TGTGCCTGTACGGGGGGTTTCAATCAGCCCCAGCATTTT.

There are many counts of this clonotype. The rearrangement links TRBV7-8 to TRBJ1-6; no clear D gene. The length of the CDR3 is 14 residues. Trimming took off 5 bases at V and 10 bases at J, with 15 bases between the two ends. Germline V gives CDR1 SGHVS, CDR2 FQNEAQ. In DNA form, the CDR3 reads TGTGCCAGCAGCACAAGACCCTCGGAGTCACCCCTCCACTTT. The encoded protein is CASSTRPSESPLHF.

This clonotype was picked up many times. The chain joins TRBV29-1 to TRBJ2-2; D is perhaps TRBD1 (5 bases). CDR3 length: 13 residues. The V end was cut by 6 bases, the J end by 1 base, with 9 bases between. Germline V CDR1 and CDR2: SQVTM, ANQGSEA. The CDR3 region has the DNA TGCAGCGTCAGACAGAGGAACACCGGGGAGCTGTTTTTT. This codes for CSVRQRNTGELFF.

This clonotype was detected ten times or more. CDR3 bases: TGTGCCAGCAGTGGACAGGGTAACGCTTTCTTT. It yields the protein CASSGQGNAFF. The chain has TRBV25-1 and TRBJ1-1; TRBD1 matches at 7 bases. Germline V gives CDR1 MGHDK, CDR2 SYGVNS. The CDR3 covers 11 residues. V lost 4 bases, J lost 11 bases, and 4 bases stayed unmatched.

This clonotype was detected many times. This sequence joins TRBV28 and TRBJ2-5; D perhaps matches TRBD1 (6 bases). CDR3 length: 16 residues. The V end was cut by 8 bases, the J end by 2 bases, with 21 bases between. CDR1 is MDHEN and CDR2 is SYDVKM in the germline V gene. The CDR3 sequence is CASRIALRGLQETQYF. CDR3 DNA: TGTGCCAGCCGCATCGCCTTGAGGGGGTTGCAAGAGACCCAGTACTTC.

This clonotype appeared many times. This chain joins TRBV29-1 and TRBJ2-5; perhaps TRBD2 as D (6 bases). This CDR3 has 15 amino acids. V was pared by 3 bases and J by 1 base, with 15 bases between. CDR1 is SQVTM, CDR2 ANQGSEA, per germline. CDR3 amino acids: CSVELRDRLQETQYF. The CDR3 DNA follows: TGCAGCGTTGAGTTGCGGGACCGCCTCCAAGAGACCCAGTACTTC. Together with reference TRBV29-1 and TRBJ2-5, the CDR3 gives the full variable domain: SAVISQKPSRDICQRGTSLTIQCQVDSQVTMMFWYRQQPGQSLTLIATANQGSEATYESGFVIDKFPISRPNLTFSTLTVSNMSPEDSSIYLCSVELRDRLQETQYFGPGTRLLVL.